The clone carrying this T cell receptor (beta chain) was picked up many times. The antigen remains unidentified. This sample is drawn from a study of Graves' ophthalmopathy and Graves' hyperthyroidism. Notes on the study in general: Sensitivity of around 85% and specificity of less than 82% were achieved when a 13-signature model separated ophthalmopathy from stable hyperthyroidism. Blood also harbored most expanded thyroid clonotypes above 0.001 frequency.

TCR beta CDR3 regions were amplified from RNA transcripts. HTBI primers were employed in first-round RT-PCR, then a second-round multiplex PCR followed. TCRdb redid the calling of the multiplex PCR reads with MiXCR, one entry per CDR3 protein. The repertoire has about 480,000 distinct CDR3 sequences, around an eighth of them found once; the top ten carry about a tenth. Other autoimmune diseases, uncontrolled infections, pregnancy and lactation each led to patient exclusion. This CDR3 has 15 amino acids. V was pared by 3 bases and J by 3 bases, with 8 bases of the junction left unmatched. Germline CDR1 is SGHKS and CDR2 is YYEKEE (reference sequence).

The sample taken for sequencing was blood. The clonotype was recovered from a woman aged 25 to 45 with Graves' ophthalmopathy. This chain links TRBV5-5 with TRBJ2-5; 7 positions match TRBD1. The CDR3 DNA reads TGTGCCAGCAGCTCAACCGGGACAGTAGAAGAGACCCAGTACTTC. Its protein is CASSSTGTVEETQYF.